This T cell receptor (beta chain) comes out of a study of shared clonotypes between healthy human individuals. About the study: Each donor's CD8 memory used one plate, CD8 naive two, each CD4 subset three. The study, taken as a whole, reports: Genetic and exposure-history diversity was limited by the small donor number.

The CDR3 sequence is 11 residues long. Germline assignment: CDR1 MNHNY and CDR2 SVGAGI (reference sequence). The V end lost 4 bases, the J end lost 6 bases, and 7 bases lay between the germline ends. Generated by immunoSEQ multiplex PCR, the TCRdb table keeps only in-frame clones and is missing some. The sample records about 330,000 clones, roughly 84% being singletons. A word on this clone: The antigen is unknown.

Input material: memory CD8+ T cells sorted from blood. Subset reported: CD45RO+ cells pooled with CCR7-negative TemRA cells. This chain uses TRBV6-6 with TRBJ2-7; D is perhaps TRBD1 or TRBD2 (5 bases each). The sequence was collected from a man aged 18 to 30 in good health. The CDR3 DNA sequence: TGTGCCAGCAGTTTGGGACCCGAGCAGTACTTC. Its protein product is CASSLGPEQYF.